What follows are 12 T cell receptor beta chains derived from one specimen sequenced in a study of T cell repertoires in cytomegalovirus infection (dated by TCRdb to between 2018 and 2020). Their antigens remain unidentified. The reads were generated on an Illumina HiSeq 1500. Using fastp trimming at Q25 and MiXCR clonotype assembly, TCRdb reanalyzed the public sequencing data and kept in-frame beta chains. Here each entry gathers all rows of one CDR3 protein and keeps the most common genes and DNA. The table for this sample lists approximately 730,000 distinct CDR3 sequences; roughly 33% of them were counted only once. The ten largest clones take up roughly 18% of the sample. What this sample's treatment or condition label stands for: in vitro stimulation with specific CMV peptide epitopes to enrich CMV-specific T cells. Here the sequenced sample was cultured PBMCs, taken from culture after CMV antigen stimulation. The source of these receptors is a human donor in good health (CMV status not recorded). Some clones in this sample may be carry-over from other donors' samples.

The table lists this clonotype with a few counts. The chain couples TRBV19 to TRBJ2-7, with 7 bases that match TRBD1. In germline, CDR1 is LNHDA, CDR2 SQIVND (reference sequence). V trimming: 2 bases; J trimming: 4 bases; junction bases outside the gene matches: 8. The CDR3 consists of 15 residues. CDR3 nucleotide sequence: TGTGCCAGTAGTATACGACAGGGTTCACCTTACGAGCAGTACTTC. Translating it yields CASSIRQGSPYEQYF.

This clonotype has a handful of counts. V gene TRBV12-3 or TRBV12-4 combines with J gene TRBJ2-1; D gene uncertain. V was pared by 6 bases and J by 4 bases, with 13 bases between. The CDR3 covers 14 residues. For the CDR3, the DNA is TGTGCCAGCAGGCCCGGCCCCGGGTACAATGAGCAGTTCTTC. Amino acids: CASRPGPGYNEQFF.

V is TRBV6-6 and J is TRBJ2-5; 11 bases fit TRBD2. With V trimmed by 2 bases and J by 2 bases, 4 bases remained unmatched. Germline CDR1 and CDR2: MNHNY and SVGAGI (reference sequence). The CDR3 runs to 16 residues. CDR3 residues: CASSYPGLAEQETQYF. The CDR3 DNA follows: TGTGCCAGCAGTTACCCGGGACTAGCGGAACAAGAGACCCAGTACTTC.

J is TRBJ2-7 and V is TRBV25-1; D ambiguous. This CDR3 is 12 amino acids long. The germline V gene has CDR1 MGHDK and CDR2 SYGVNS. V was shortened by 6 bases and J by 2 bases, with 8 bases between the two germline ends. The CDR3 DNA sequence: TGTGCCAGCAGCGGTTTTACCTACGAGCAGTACTTC. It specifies CASSGFTYEQYF.

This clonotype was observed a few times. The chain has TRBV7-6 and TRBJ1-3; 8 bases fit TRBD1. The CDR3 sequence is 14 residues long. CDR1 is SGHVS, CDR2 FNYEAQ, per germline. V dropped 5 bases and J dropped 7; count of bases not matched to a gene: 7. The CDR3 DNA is TGTGCCAGCAGCACCGGGACAGGTGCGAACACCATATATTTT. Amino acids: CASSTGTGANTIYF.

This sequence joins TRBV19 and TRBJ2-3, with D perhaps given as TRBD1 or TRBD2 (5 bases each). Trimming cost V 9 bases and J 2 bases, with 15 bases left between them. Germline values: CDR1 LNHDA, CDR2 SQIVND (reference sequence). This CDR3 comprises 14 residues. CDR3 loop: CASTSGAYTDTQYF. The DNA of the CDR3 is TGTGCCAGCACATCCGGGGCCTACACAGATACGCAGTATTTT.

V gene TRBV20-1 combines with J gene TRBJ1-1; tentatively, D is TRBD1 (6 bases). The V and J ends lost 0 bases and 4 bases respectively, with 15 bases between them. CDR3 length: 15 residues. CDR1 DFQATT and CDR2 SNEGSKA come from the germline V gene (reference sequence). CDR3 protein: CSARDGGRGGTEAFF. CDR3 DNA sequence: TGCAGTGCTAGAGATGGGGGGAGGGGGGGCACTGAAGCTTTCTTT.

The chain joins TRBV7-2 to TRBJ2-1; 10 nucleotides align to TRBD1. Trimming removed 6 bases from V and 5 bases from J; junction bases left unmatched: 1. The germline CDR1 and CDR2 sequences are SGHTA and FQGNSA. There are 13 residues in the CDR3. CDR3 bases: TGTGCCAGCAGGGGACAGGGGAACAATGAGCAGTTCTTC. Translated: CASRGQGNNEQFF.

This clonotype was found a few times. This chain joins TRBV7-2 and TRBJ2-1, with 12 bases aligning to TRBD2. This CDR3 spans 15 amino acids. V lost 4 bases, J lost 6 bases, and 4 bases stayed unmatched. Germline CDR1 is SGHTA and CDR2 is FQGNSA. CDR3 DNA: TGTGCCAGCAGCTCACCGACTAGCGGGAGCAATGAGCAGTTCTTC. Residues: CASSSPTSGSNEQFF.

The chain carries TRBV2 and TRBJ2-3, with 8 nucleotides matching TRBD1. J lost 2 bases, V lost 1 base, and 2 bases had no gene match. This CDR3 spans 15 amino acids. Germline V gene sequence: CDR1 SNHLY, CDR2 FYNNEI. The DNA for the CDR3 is TGTGCCAGCAGTGAAGGGGACAGGATCACAGATACGCAGTATTTT. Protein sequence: CASSEGDRITDTQYF.

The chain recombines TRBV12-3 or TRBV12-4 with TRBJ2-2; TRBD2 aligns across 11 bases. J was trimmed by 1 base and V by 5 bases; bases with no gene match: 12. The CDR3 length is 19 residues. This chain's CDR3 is CASSPWGLAVEGNTGELFF. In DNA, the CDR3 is TGTGCCAGCAGTCCCTGGGGACTAGCGGTGGAAGGGAACACCGGGGAGCTGTTTTTT.

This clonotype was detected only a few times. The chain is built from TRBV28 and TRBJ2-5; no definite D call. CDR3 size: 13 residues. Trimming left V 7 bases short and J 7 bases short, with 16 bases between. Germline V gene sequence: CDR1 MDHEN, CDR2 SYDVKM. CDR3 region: CASTLGSFGTQYF. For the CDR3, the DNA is TGTGCCAGCACCTTAGGCAGTTTCGGGACCCAGTACTTC.